This T cell receptor beta chain derives from a study of blood T cell repertoires in COVID-19. This clone was observed at least ten times. Per the study methods: Scientists estimated how many nucleated cells there were by amplifying reference gene primers. TCRdb keeps only in-frame clones here, not all; method: immunoSEQ multiplex PCR. D and trimming were read from the DNA, whereas the V and J calls and clone size are those reported in that table. The data contain some 270,000 clones, almost 85% of them seen just once; the ten biggest clones take up approximately 8.2%. This study enrolled people aged 18 to 89 from about two dozen US geographic areas. Assignments of participants to cohorts depended upon their own reported clinical history. CDR3 length equals 14 residues. Germline assignment: CDR1 MNHEY and CDR2 SVGAGI. V lost 7 bases, J lost 1 base, and 10 bases lay in between.

The specimen was PBMCs or T cells enriched from blood (not recorded which). The rearrangement joins TRBV6-5 to TRBJ2-2; D is ambiguous. The sequence was obtained from a woman aged 45 to 65 with acute COVID-19. The CDR3 here is CASTLVRNTGELFF. In DNA, the CDR3 is TGTGCCAGCACCCTAGTTCGGAACACCGGGGAGCTGTTTTTT.